A selection of T cell receptor beta chains follows, all from one sample in a study of shared clonotypes between healthy human individuals. Produced via immunoSEQ multiplex PCR; TCRdb's table is partial and in-frame only. The data contain some 1 million clones, about 77% of them seen just once; the ten biggest clones take up approximately 1.5%. The specimen sequenced was memory CD4+ T cells sorted from blood. These receptors all stem from a man younger than 35 in good health. CDR3s include the opening cysteine and the closing phenylalanine or tryptophan. The D gene is left open where the match is weak. A row's size may be missing; if present it is once, few, many or a size class.

v_gene	abundance	j_gene	d_gene	CDR3aa	CDR3nt
TRBV4-1	-	TRBJ2-2	TRBD1	CASSQVDRGHTGELFF	TGCGCCAGCAGCCAAGTGGACAGGGGGCACACCGGGGAGCTGTTTTTT
TRBV6-1	-	TRBJ2-3	TRBD2	CASNGRGVGDTQYF	TGTGCCAGCAACGGGAGGGGAGTGGGAGATACGCAGTATTTT
TRBV5-6	-	TRBJ1-6	TRBD1	CASSPRGLYNSPLHF	TGTGCCAGCAGCCCCAGGGGGCTCTATAATTCACCCCTCCACTTT
TRBV14	-	TRBJ2-7	TRBD1	CASSHRGSAGGISYEQYF	TGTGCCAGCAGCCATCGGGGATCGGCAGGGGGCATCTCCTACGAGCAGTACTTC
TRBV7-6	-	TRBJ2-1	-	CAPLEPHRSSYNEQFF	TGTGCCCCCCTGGAGCCCCACCGCAGCTCCTACAATGAGCAGTTCTTC
TRBV6-1	-	TRBJ2-7	-	CASSEWADYEQYF	TGTGCCAGCAGTGAGTGGGCAGACTACGAGCAGTACTTC
TRBV29-1	-	TRBJ2-3	-	CSVDGVHVGDTQYF	TGCAGCGTCGACGGGGTCCACGTTGGAGATACGCAGTATTTT
TRBV7-9	-	TRBJ1-1	TRBD1	CASSLGTRGRTFF	TGTGCCAGCAGCTTAGGCACCAGGGGGCGAACTTTCTTT
TRBV2	many	TRBJ2-5	-	CASSESSVQETQYF	TGTGCCAGCAGTGAATCCAGCGTCCAAGAGACCCAGTACTTC
TRBV10-1	few	TRBJ2-7	-	CASDPRGEPEQYF	TGCGCCAGCGACCCTAGGGGAGAGCCCGAGCAGTACTTC
TRBV5-1	-	TRBJ2-5	-	CASSAQGPPQETQYF	TGCGCCAGCAGCGCCCAGGGGCCCCCCCAAGAGACCCAGTACTTC
TRBV7-9	few	TRBJ1-4	-	CASSLSGSFGEKLFF	TGTGCCAGCAGCTTATCGGGCAGTTTTGGCGAAAAACTGTTTTTT
TRBV18	once	TRBJ2-7	TRBD1	CASSPDRSGEQYF	TGTGCCAGCTCACCGGACAGGTCTGGCGAGCAGTACTTC
TRBV18	-	TRBJ2-1	-	CASSPIRYNEQFF	TGTGCCAGCTCACCGATTCGTTACAATGAGCAGTTCTTC
TRBV28	-	TRBJ1-2	-	CASTLLAGAYGYTF	TGTGCCAGCACCCTCCTCGCAGGGGCCTATGGCTACACCTTC
TRBV29-1	many	TRBJ2-3	TRBD2	CSVGVGLSGASTDTQYF	TGCAGCGTTGGGGTTGGGCTCAGCGGGGCTAGCACAGATACGCAGTATTTT
TRBV5-4	-	TRBJ1-2	-	CASSPGRTYGYTF	TGTGCCAGCAGCCCCGGAAGAACCTATGGCTACACCTTC
TRBV21-1	-	TRBJ1-1	-	CASSKAQRRPPNTEAFF	TGTGCCAGCAGCAAAGCCCAAAGACGGCCACCGAACACTGAAGCTTTCTTT
TRBV7-8	few	TRBJ2-1	-	CASSLVGGSSYNEQFF	TGTGCCAGCAGCTTAGTAGGGGGGAGCTCCTACAATGAGCAGTTCTTC
TRBV6-1	many	TRBJ2-3	-	CASSTGRMGDTQYF	TGTGCCAGCTCCACGGGTCGAATGGGAGATACGCAGTATTTT
TRBV29-1	-	TRBJ2-7	-	CSVVKGSYEQYF	TGCAGCGTCGTTAAGGGGTCCTACGAGCAGTACTTC
TRBV2	-	TRBJ1-1	-	CASRGAGTEAFF	TGTGCCAGCAGGGGGGCAGGGACTGAAGCTTTCTTT
TRBV5-1	once	TRBJ1-1	-	CASSQGLTEAFF	TGCGCCAGCAGCCAGGGACTTACTGAAGCTTTCTTT
TRBV15	-	TRBJ1-2	-	CATSRAFVTASYGYTF	TGTGCCACCAGCAGAGCCTTTGTGACAGCTTCCTATGGCTACACCTTC
TRBV7-5	-	TRBJ2-5	-	CAVGRGEETQYF	TGTGCGGTCGGGCGGGGGGAAGAGACCCAGTACTTC
TRBV30	-	TRBJ1-6	-	CAWSAPDSPLHF	TGTGCCTGGAGTGCCCCGGATTCACCCCTCCACTTT
TRBV7-9	-	TRBJ1-1	-	CASSFQDGGSTEAFF	TGTGCCAGCAGCTTCCAGGATGGGGGTTCCACTGAAGCTTTCTTT
TRBV28	-	TRBJ1-1	TRBD1	CASTAPQQGAATEAFF	TGTGCCAGCACCGCTCCCCAACAGGGGGCGGCCACTGAAGCTTTCTTT
TRBV5-5	once	TRBJ2-2	TRBD1	CASSLDNRGPGELFF	TGTGCCAGCAGCTTGGACAACAGGGGCCCCGGGGAGCTGTTTTTT
TRBV9	-	TRBJ2-3	TRBD2	CASSVGTSGYTDTQYF	TGTGCCAGCAGCGTTGGGACTAGCGGGTACACAGATACGCAGTATTTT
TRBV2	-	TRBJ2-1	-	CASSRGNEQFF	TGTGCCAGCAGCCGGGGCAATGAGCAGTTCTTC